The 32 T cell receptor beta chains reported below all come from one sample, sequenced in a study of CD8 T cells in ankylosing spondylitis. Each CDR3 protein is one row after TCRdb ran MiXCR on the 5' RACE reads. The profile shows 200,000 to 300,000 distinct CDR3 sequences, under 30% of them singletons. Sample: blood, either unsorted or a sorted T cell fraction (not recorded which). The receptors here all came from a male donor with ankylosing spondylitis or in good health (not recorded which).

The V and J genes are TRBV20-1 and TRBJ1-6; no firm D call. The CDR3 covers 16 residues. V was pared by 3 bases and J by 3 bases, with 15 bases between. Germline V gene data show CDR1 as DFQATT and CDR2 as SNEGSKA (reference sequence). CDR3 sequence (DNA): TGCAGTGCTAGGGGATGGGGAGGGAACTATAATTCACCCCTCCACTTT. This gives the protein CSARGWGGNYNSPLHF.

The chain links TRBV20-1 to TRBJ2-7; perhaps D is TRBD1 or TRBD2 (6 bases each). Trimming took off 2 bases at V and 2 bases at J, with 16 bases between the two ends. The germline CDR1 and CDR2 sequences are DFQATT and SNEGSKA (reference sequence). This CDR3 comprises 15 residues. CDR3 sequence: CSARPPRDIPYEQYF. In nucleotides, the CDR3 is TGCAGTGCTAGACCCCCGCGGGACATCCCCTACGAGCAGTACTTC.

This clonotype was seen more than once but under ten times. V is TRBV7-3 and J is TRBJ1-1; D uncertain. CDR1 SGHTA and CDR2 FQGTGA come from the germline V gene. The CDR3 is 13 amino acids. Trimming cost V 6 bases and J 1 base, with 9 bases left between them. CDR3: CASSSKKNTEAFF. CDR3 nucleotide sequence: TGTGCCAGCAGTTCTAAGAAGAACACTGAAGCTTTCTTT.

The gene calls are TRBV20-1 and TRBJ2-1; possible D gene TRBD2, 6 bases. The CDR3 sequence is 16 residues long. In germline, CDR1 is DFQATT, CDR2 SNEGSKA (reference sequence). V lost 3 bases and J 5 bases, leaving 20 bases between the germline ends. CDR3 bases: TGCAGTGCTAGCGACCTCCTAGGGCGGGGACACAATGAGCAGTTCTTC. It encodes CSASDLLGRGHNEQFF.

The rearrangement links TRBV11-2 to TRBJ2-1; D is undetermined. In germline, CDR1 is SGHAT, CDR2 FQNNGV. This CDR3 is built from 13 residues. Deletions cut 10 bases from V and 7 bases from J, with 17 bases between. CDR3 bases: TGTGCCACCGCTGTTCGTCGTTGGAATGAGCAGTTCTTC. This codes for CATAVRRWNEQFF.

This clonotype was found a few times. The rearrangement links TRBV4-2 to TRBJ2-5; 7 nucleotides line up with TRBD1. The CDR3 runs to 15 residues. Per germline, CDR1 LGHNA and CDR2 YNFKEQ. The V gene end was trimmed by 6 bases and the J gene end by 4 bases; junction bases not matched to a gene: 11. The DNA for the CDR3 is TGTGCCAGCAGGGAAGCGACAGGGAGTGTAGAGACCCAGTACTTC. Translating gives CASREATGSVETQYF.

Only one count was recorded for this clonotype. The J gene is TRBJ2-1, the V gene TRBV5-1; a weak D match, TRBD2 (7 bases). The CDR3 has 16 amino acids. V was cut by 5 bases and J by 5 bases, with 20 bases left in between. Germline-derived CDR1 and CDR2 are SGHRS and YFSETQ. CDR3 sequence (DNA): TGCGCCAGCAGTCCCGCAAGGGGGGGGCTTCACAATGAGCAGTTCTTC. This encodes CASSPARGGLHNEQFF.

This clonotype was recorded a few times. CDR3 in DNA: TGCAGAGGGGGCAAGAACACTGAAGCTTTCTTT. The encoded protein is CRGGKNTEAFF. The rearrangement joins TRBV20-1 to TRBJ1-1; 7 bases line up with TRBD1. CDR3 length: 11 amino acids. Germline V gene sequence: CDR1 DFQATT, CDR2 SNEGSKA (reference sequence).

This clonotype has ten or more counts. V is TRBV20-1 and J is TRBJ2-2, with D possibly TRBD2 on 7 matching bases. The germline CDR1 and CDR2 sequences are DFQATT and SNEGSKA (reference sequence). V was shortened by 3 bases and J by 4 bases, with 12 bases between the two germline ends. CDR3 length: 14 amino acids. CDR3 loop: CSASGGRGTGELFF. DNA of the CDR3: TGCAGTGCTAGCGGGGGGCGAGGCACCGGGGAGCTGTTTTTT.

V usage is TRBV5-6 and J usage is TRBJ2-7; D unclear. The V end lost 0 bases, the J end lost 6 bases, and 10 bases lay between the germline ends. CDR1 is SGHDT, CDR2 YYEEEE, per germline. The CDR3 extends over 13 amino acids. The CDR3 loop is CASSLALVGEQYF. The CDR3 DNA follows: TGTGCCAGCAGCTTGGCATTGGTTGGCGAGCAGTACTTC.

The chain uses TRBV24-1 and TRBJ2-5; no clear D gene. Deletions cut 4 bases from V and 0 bases from J, with 11 bases between. CDR1 KGHDR and CDR2 SFDVKD come from the germline V gene. This CDR3 has 15 residues. The CDR3 coding sequence is TGTGCCACCAGTGACCCTGCCAGACACCAAGAGACCCAGTACTTC. Translation gives CATSDPARHQETQYF.

This clonotype came up many times. The chain combines TRBV28 with TRBJ2-2, with 7 bases aligning to TRBD1. CDR1 MDHEN and CDR2 SYDVKM come from the germline V gene. The V gene end was trimmed by 5 bases and the J gene end by 1 base; junction bases not matched to a gene: 4. The CDR3 totals 15 residues. The CDR3 bases are TGTGCCAGCAGTCGACAGGGCCTGAACACCGGGGAGCTGTTTTTT. Encoded protein: CASSRQGLNTGELFF.

This clonotype was seen many times. This CDR3 is CSARHPVGFGQYF. The DNA for the CDR3 is TGCAGTGCTAGACACCCGGTGGGGTTCGGGCAGTACTTC. The J gene is TRBJ2-7, the V gene TRBV20-1; D uncertain. The germline CDR1 and CDR2 sequences are DFQATT and SNEGSKA (reference sequence). V was trimmed by 2 bases and J by 9 bases, leaving 17 bases between them. This CDR3 has 13 residues.

This clonotype was seen ten or more times. The rearrangement uses TRBV30 and TRBJ1-2; weak D call: TRBD1 (5 bases). CDR3 size: 11 residues. Trimming removed 0 bases at V and 10 bases at J, with 9 bases between. From germline, CDR1 is GTSNPN and CDR2 SVGIG (reference sequence). The CDR3 region is CAWSVGRDYTF. The CDR3 bases are TGTGCCTGGAGTGTAGGCAGGGACTACACCTTC. Looking up the rest from reference TRBV30 and TRBJ1-2 gives the full variable domain: SQTIHQWPATLVQPVGSPLSLECTVEGTSNPNLYWYRQAAGRGLQLLFYSVGIGQISSEVPQNLSASRPQDRQFILSSKKLLLSDSGFYLCAWSVGRDYTFGSGTRLTVV.

This clonotype was seen repeatedly, ten times or more. V is TRBV20-1 and J is TRBJ2-7, with a tentative D call TRBD1 (6 bases). The CDR3 runs to 14 residues. V was clipped by 3 bases and J by 6 bases, with 18 bases between them. From germline, CDR1 is DFQATT and CDR2 SNEGSKA (reference sequence). The CDR3 here is CSASPGDPRSEQYF. The CDR3 DNA sequence: TGCAGTGCTAGCCCAGGGGACCCACGGAGCGAGCAGTACTTC.

This chain connects TRBV12-3 or TRBV12-4 to TRBJ2-3; 8 bases agree with TRBD2. With V trimmed by 6 bases and J by 6 bases, 5 bases remained unmatched. CDR3 length: 13 residues. CDR3 in DNA: TGTGCCAGCAGAGCTAGCGGGTTGGATACGCAGTATTTT. Encoded protein: CASRASGLDTQYF.

The sample holds many counts of this clonotype. The chain combines TRBV12-3 or TRBV12-4 with TRBJ1-5, with D unclear. This CDR3 is built from 15 residues. Trimming shortened V by 1 base and J by 4 bases, and 11 bases separated the two germline ends. The CDR3 spells CASSLEGRSNQPQHF. DNA for the CDR3: TGTGCCAGCAGTTTAGAAGGGCGGTCAAATCAGCCCCAGCATTTT.

This clonotype was detected a few times. CDR3 protein: CASSPRKYSGDTGELFF. The CDR3 DNA follows: TGTGCCAGCTCACCACGAAAATATTCGGGGGACACCGGGGAGCTGTTTTTT. The chain links TRBV18 to TRBJ2-2; the D gene is possibly TRBD2 (6 bases). This CDR3 comprises 17 residues. V was shortened by 1 base and J by 3 bases, with 15 bases between the two germline ends. Germline V lookup: CDR1 KGHSH, CDR2 LQKENI.

The V call is TRBV18, the J call TRBJ2-1; no reliable D call. The germline CDR1 and CDR2 sequences are KGHSH and LQKENI. There are 15 residues in the CDR3. Trimming removed 3 bases from V and 16 bases from J, with 25 bases in between. CDR3 protein: CASSPPENSRLSVFF. As DNA, the CDR3 is TGTGCCAGCTCACCGCCAGAGAATTCCCGCCTAAGTGTATTCTTC.

This clonotype was seen repeatedly, ten times or more. The chain recombines TRBV12-3 or TRBV12-4 with TRBJ2-3; 10 bases align to TRBD2. There are 15 residues in the CDR3. V shed 6 bases and J 3 bases; nucleotides not matched to a gene: 6. CDR3: CASRITSGATDTQYF. CDR3 sequence (DNA): TGTGCCAGCAGAATCACTAGCGGGGCAACAGATACGCAGTATTTT.

There are a few counts of this clonotype. The chain couples TRBV7-9 to TRBJ2-7; TRBD1 matches at 7 bases. Trimming took 7 bases from V and 2 from J; bases not matched to a gene: 5. Germline loops: CDR1 SEHNR, CDR2 FQNEAQ (reference sequence). The CDR3 is 13 amino acids. The CDR3 sequence: CASTRDSTYEQYF. CDR3 in DNA: TGTGCCAGCACCCGGGACAGTACCTACGAGCAGTACTTC.

This sequence joins TRBV4-1 and TRBJ2-2; D is unresolved. Trimming cost V 5 bases and J 5 bases, with 9 bases left between them. The CDR3 is 13 residues long. Germline assignment: CDR1 MGHRA and CDR2 YSYEKL. The CDR3, as DNA: TGCGCCAGCAGCTCTGGTCGGACCGGGGAGCTGTTTTTT. It codes for CASSSGRTGELFF.

The genes are TRBV4-2 and TRBJ2-1; 7 nucleotides match TRBD2. The CDR3 sequence is 16 residues long. V shed 0 bases, J shed 5 bases, and the junction held 7 bases outside the gene matches. Germline lookup yields CDR1 LGHNA and CDR2 YNFKEQ. CDR3 protein: CASSQDLLRGNNEQFF. CDR3 sequence (DNA): TGTGCCAGCAGCCAAGATTTGTTGCGGGGGAACAATGAGCAGTTCTTC.

The gene calls are TRBV18 and TRBJ2-7; D ambiguous. The length of the CDR3 is 14 residues. CDR1 and CDR2 (germline): KGHSH, LQKENI. Between the trimmed V and J ends, which lost 1 base and 7 bases, there was a span of 14 bases. The CDR3 DNA reads TGTGCCAGCTCACCACTAGGGCAGGCGCAAGAGCAGTACTTC. Its protein product is CASSPLGQAQEQYF.

The V gene is TRBV12-3 or TRBV12-4, the J gene TRBJ2-7; D unclear. This CDR3 comprises 14 residues. Deletions cut 6 bases from V and 0 bases from J, with 12 bases between. The CDR3 DNA reads TGTGCCAGCAGGGAATTTCTAAGCTCCTACGAGCAGTACTTC. The encoded protein is CASREFLSSYEQYF.

This clonotype has ten or more counts. DNA of the CDR3: TGTGCCAGCAGTTTAGGTGGCCAATTCAATTCACCCCTCCACTTT. Protein: CASSLGGQFNSPLHF. This chain uses TRBV12-3 or TRBV12-4 with TRBJ1-6; D unresolved. Deletions cut 1 base from V and 7 bases from J, with 11 bases between. This CDR3 comprises 15 residues.

This clonotype was observed many times. The chain combines TRBV12-3 or TRBV12-4 with TRBJ2-1, with D possibly being TRBD2 (6 bases). The CDR3 is made up of 13 amino acids. Trimming cost V 6 bases and J 7 bases, with 13 bases left between them. In DNA form, the CDR3 reads TGTGCCAGCAGATATATGGCGGGGAATGAGCAGTTCTTC. This gives the protein CASRYMAGNEQFF.

The J gene is TRBJ2-2, the V gene TRBV20-1; TRBD2 is a possible D gene (6 bases). The CDR3 is made up of 13 amino acids. Germline CDR1 DFQATT, CDR2 SNEGSKA (reference sequence). The ends were cut back, 6 bases at V and 4 bases at J, with 12 bases in the middle. This chain's CDR3 is CSARDSVTGELFF. DNA of the CDR3: TGCAGTGCCCGGGACTCAGTCACCGGGGAGCTGTTTTTT.

This clonotype turned up a few times. The rearrangement links TRBV21-1 to TRBJ2-7; TRBD2 is the table's D call and was not checked against the DNA. TRBV21-1 counts as a pseudogene. The CDR3 is made up of 16 amino acids. The CDR3 nucleotides read TGTGCCAGCAGCCCCTCCCTTCAGCGGGGTTCCTACGAGCAGTACTTC. Translating it yields CASSPSLQRGSYEQYF.

This clonotype was counted many times. The rearrangement links TRBV29-1 to TRBJ1-2, with a possible D match to TRBD1 (5 bases). Between the trimmed V and J ends, which lost 3 bases and 6 bases, there was a span of 11 bases. Germline lookup yields CDR1 SQVTM and CDR2 ANQGSEA. This CDR3 has 12 residues. The CDR3 is CSVEEGIDGYTF. The CDR3 coding sequence is TGCAGCGTTGAGGAGGGGATCGATGGCTACACCTTC.

V usage is TRBV27 and J usage is TRBJ2-1, with D possibly being TRBD1 or TRBD2 (6 bases each). Germline V gene lookup returns CDR1 MNHEY and CDR2 SMNVEV (reference sequence). The CDR3 contains 15 residues. The germline V and J ends were trimmed by 2 bases and 5 bases, with 13 bases remaining between them. The CDR3 sequence is CASSLRRRGDNEQFF. The CDR3 DNA sequence: TGTGCCAGCAGTTTAAGGAGGAGGGGGGACAATGAGCAGTTCTTC.

This clonotype was counted between two and nine times. J is TRBJ2-7 and V is TRBV20-1; perhaps TRBD1 as D (7 bases). The CDR3 consists of 16 residues. Per the germline V gene, CDR1 is DFQATT and CDR2 is SNEGSKA (reference sequence). V was shortened by 4 bases and J by 5 bases, with 24 bases between the two germline ends. The CDR3 here is CSATGGLTGIWDEQYF. The CDR3, as DNA: TGCAGTGCTACCGGGGGCTTGACAGGGATATGGGACGAGCAGTACTTC.